This T cell receptor beta chain is from a study of beta chain features in type 1 diabetes. The V gene's germline CDR1 is DFQATT and CDR2 SNEGSKA (reference sequence). The CDR3 has 11 residues. The sequenced template was cDNA made from the entire isolated RNA. The assay was immunoSEQ multiplex PCR, and TCRdb's table has in-frame clones only and misses some. The table has over 350,000 clones, approximately 15% seen once. The clonotype was recovered from a young woman in good health. This chain uses TRBV20-1 with TRBJ1-1; D might be TRBD1 (5 bases). Sequenced: naive CD4+ T cells from blood. Here the CDR3 DNA reads TGCAGGGCTCGCGGGGGCACTGAAGCTTTCTTT. Its protein product is CRARGGTEAFF.